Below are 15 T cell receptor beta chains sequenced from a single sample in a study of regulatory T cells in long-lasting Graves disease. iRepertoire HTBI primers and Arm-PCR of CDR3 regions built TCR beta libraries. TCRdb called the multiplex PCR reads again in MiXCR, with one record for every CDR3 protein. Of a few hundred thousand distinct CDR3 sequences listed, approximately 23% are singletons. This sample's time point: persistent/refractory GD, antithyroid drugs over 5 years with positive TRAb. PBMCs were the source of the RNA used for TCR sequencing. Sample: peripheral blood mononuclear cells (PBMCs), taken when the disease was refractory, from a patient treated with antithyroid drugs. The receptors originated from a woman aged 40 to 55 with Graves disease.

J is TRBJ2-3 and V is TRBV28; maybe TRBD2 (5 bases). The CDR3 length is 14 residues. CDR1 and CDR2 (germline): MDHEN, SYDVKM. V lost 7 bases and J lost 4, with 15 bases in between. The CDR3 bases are TGTGCCAGCACTCTCAATGAGGGCGCAGATACGCAGTATTTT. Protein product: CASTLNEGADTQYF. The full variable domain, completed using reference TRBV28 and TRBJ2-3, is DVKVTQSSRYLVKRTGEKVFLECVQDMDHENMFWYRQDPGLGLRLIYFSYDVKMKEKGDIPEGYSVSREKKERFSLILESASTNQTSMYLCASTLNEGADTQYFGPGTRLTVL.

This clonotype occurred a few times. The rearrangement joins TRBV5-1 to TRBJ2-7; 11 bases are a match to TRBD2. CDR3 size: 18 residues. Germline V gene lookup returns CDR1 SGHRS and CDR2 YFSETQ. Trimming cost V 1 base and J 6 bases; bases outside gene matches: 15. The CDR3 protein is CASSLYPGLADFGGEQYF. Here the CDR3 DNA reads TGCGCCAGCAGCTTGTACCCGGGACTAGCGGATTTTGGTGGCGAGCAGTACTTC.

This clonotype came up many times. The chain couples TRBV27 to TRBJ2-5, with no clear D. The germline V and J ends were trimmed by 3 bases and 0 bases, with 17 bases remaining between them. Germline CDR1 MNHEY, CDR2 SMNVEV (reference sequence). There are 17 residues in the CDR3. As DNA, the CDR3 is TGTGCCAGCAGTTTCGTATGGGTGGATTTGGACCAAGAGACCCAGTACTTC. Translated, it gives CASSFVWVDLDQETQYF.

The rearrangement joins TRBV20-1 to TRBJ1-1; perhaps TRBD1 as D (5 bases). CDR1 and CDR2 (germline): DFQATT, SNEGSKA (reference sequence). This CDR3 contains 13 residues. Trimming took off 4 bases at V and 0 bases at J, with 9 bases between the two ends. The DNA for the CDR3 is TGCAGTGCTACCAGGGCCTTGAACACTGAAGCTTTCTTT. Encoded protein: CSATRALNTEAFF.

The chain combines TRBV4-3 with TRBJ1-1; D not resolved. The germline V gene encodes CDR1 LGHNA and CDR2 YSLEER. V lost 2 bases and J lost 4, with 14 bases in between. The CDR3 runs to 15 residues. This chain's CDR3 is CASSQSERKGTEAFF. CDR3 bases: TGCGCCAGCAGCCAATCCGAACGAAAGGGCACTGAAGCTTTCTTT.

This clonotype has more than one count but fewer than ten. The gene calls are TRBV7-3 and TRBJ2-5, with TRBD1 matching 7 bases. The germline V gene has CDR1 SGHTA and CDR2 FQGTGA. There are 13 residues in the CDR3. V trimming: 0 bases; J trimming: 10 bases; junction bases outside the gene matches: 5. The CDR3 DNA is TGTGCCAGCAGCTTAACAGGACAGGCGGTCCAGTACTTC. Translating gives CASSLTGQAVQYF.

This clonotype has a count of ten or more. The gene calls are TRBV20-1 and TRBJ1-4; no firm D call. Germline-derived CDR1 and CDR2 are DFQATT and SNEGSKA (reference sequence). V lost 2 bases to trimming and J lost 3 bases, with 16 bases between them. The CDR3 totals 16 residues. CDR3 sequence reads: CSARTPRGVPNEKLFF. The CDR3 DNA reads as TGCAGTGCTAGAACTCCACGCGGAGTACCTAATGAAAAACTGTTTTTT.

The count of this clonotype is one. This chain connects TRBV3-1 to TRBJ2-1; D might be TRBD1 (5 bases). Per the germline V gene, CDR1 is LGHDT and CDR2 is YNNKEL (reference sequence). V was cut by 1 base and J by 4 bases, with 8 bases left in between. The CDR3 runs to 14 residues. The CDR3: CASSQVAGYNEQFF. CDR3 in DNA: TGTGCCAGCAGCCAAGTAGCAGGGTACAATGAGCAGTTCTTC.

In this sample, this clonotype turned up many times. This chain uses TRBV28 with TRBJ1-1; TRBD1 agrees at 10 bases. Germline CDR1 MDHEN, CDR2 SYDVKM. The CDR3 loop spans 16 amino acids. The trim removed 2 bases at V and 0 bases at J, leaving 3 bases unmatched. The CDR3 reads CASSLGTGVMNTEAFF. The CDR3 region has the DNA TGTGCCAGCAGTTTAGGGACAGGGGTTATGAACACTGAAGCTTTCTTT.

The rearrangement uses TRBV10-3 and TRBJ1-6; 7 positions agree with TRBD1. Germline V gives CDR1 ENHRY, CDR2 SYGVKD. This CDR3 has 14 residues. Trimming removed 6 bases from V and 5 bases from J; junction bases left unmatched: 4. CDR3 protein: CAIRLTGDNSPLHF. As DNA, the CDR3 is TGTGCCATCAGGCTAACAGGGGATAATTCACCCCTCCACTTT.

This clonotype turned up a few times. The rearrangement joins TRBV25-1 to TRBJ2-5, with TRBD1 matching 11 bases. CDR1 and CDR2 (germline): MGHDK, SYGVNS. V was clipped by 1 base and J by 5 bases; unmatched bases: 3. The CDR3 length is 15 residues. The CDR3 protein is CASSELGTGGETQYF. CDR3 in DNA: TGTGCCAGCAGTGAATTAGGGACAGGGGGTGAGACCCAGTACTTC.

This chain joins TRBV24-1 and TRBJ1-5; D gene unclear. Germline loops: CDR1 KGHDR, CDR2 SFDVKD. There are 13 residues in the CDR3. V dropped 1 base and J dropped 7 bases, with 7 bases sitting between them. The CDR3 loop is CATSDFGGQPQHF. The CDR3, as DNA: TGTGCCACCAGTGATTTCGGAGGGCAGCCCCAGCATTTT.

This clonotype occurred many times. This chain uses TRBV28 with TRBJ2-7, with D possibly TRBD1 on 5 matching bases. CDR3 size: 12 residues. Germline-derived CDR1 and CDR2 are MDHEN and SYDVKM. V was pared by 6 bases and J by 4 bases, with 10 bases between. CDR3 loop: CASSPTDYEQYF. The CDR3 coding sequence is TGTGCCAGCAGCCCGACAGATTACGAGCAGTACTTC.

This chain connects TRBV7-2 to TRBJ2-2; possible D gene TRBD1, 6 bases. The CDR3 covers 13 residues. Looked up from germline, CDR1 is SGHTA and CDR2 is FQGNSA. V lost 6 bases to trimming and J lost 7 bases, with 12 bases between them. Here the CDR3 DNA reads TGTGCCAGCAGTTCTTGGACAGTCGGGGAGCTGTTTTTT. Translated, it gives CASSSWTVGELFF.

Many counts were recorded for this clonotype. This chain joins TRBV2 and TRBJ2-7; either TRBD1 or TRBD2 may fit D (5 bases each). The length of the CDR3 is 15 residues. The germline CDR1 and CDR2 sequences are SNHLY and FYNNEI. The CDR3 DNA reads TGTGCTAAAACCAGGGTACGGACTGTCTCCTACGAGCAGTACTTC. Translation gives CAKTRVRTVSYEQYF.